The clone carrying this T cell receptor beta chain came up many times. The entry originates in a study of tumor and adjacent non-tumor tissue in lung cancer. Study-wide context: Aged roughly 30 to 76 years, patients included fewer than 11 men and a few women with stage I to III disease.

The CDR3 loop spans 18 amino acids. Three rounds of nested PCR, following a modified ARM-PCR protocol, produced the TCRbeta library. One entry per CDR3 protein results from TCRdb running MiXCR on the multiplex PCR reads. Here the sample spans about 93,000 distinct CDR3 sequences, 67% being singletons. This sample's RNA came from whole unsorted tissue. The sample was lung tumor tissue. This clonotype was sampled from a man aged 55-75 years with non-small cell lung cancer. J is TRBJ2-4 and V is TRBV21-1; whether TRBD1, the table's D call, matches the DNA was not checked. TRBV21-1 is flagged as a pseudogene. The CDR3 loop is CASSKLEERGTEKNIQYF. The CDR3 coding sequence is TGTGCCAGCAGCAAGTTAGAAGAAAGGGGGACAGAAAAAAACATTCAGTACTTC.